This TCR beta chain appears in the sequencing data of a study of T-cell reconstitution after alpha-beta-depleted transplantation in children. This clonotype turned up a few times. The antigen remains undetermined. Findings and caveats of the study: Reportedly, alpha-beta T cells present about two months post-transplant originated from several hundred expanded clones of graft origin. The high TCRbeta diversity at day 60 in some patients came from surviving recipient T cells and thymic progenitors. T-cell numbers and diversity one year post-transplant derived largely from freshly generated T cells.

Preparation of the TCRbeta library involved a method that used unique molecular identifiers. TCRdb called the PCR reads again in MiXCR, with one record for every CDR3 protein. The table lists 450,000 to 550,000 distinct CDR3 sequences, 11% of them singletons. The specimen was PBMCs, mostly from graft donor cells, collected 180 days after TCRalphabeta/CD19-depleted stem cell transplant. This TCR was recovered from a female patient younger than 10 who had a stem cell transplant for aplastic anemia, so the T cells may come from the graft donor.

In DNA form, the CDR3 reads TGTGCCAGCAGCCCCCAAGGGGGGTCGACTCTCACCGGGGAGCTGTTTTTT. Its protein is CASSPQGGSTLTGELFF. The chain combines TRBV9 with TRBJ2-2; D may match TRBD1 or TRBD2 (6 bases each). Germline V gene lookup returns CDR1 SGDLS and CDR2 YYNGEE. V lost 4 bases, J lost 4 bases, and 20 bases lay in between. CDR3 length: 17 residues.